One sample yielded the 13 T cell receptor beta chains listed below, sequenced in a study of blood T cell repertoires in COVID-19. Sequenced by immunoSEQ multiplex PCR; TCRdb stores in-frame clones only, minus some. Of 190,000 or so clones listed, just under 85% are singletons. Sequences were obtained from peripheral blood. The source is a human donor with acute or convalescent COVID-19. The donor label of this sample is uncertain.

This clone came up once. This chain connects TRBV5-4 to TRBJ1-1; maybe TRBD1 (6 bases). Trimming cost V 0 bases and J 1 base, with 16 bases left between them. Germline-derived CDR1 and CDR2 are SGHNT and YYREEE (reference sequence). The CDR3 totals 17 residues. CDR3 loop: CASSLGALQGANTEAFF. DNA of the CDR3: TGTGCCAGCAGCTTGGGGGCCTTACAGGGTGCGAACACTGAAGCTTTCTTT.

The V and J genes are TRBV4-2 and TRBJ1-4, with 11 bases that match TRBD1. Losses at the gene ends were 1 base for V and 7 bases for J; bases not matched to a gene: 5. CDR1 LGHNA and CDR2 YNFKEQ come from the germline V gene. The CDR3 contains 16 residues. The CDR3 is CASSQGAGTGGEKLFF. In DNA form, the CDR3 reads TGTGCCAGCAGCCAAGGGGCCGGGACAGGGGGTGAAAAACTGTTTTTT.

The chain employs TRBV9 and TRBJ2-3, with TRBD2 identical over 7 bases. The CDR3 loop spans 15 amino acids. The V gene's germline CDR1 is SGDLS and CDR2 YYNGEE. Trimming removed 0 bases from V and 1 base from J; junction bases left unmatched: 2. CDR3 in DNA: TGTGCCAGCAGCGTAGTGGCGGGGGGCACAGATACGCAGTATTTT. It codes for CASSVVAGGTDTQYF.

The chain joins TRBV11-1 to TRBJ2-5, with D tentatively TRBD2 (6 bases). This CDR3 spans 14 amino acids. Trimming took off 1 base at V and 5 bases at J, with 11 bases between the two ends. Per the germline V gene, CDR1 is SGHAT and CDR2 is FQDESV (reference sequence). The CDR3 spells CASSLDGGKETQYF. DNA for the CDR3: TGTGCCAGCAGCTTAGATGGGGGGAAGGAGACCCAGTACTTC. Full variable domain (rest looked up from reference TRBV11-1 and TRBJ2-5): EAEVAQSPRYKITEKSQAVAFWCDPISGHATLYWYRQILGQGPELLVQFQDESVVDDSQLPKDRFSAERLKGVDSTLKIQPAELGDSAMYLCASSLDGGKETQYFGPGTRLLVL.

The rearrangement joins TRBV6-5 to TRBJ1-1; D may be TRBD1 (6 bases). The germline V gene has CDR1 MNHEY and CDR2 SVGAGI. This CDR3 region has 15 residues. V was cut by 5 bases and J by 4 bases, with 17 bases left in between. The CDR3 spells CASSPEWQGSTEAFF. CDR3 DNA sequence: TGTGCCAGCAGTCCCGAGTGGCAGGGGAGCACTGAAGCTTTCTTT.

This chain joins TRBV15 and TRBJ1-4; D might be TRBD1 (6 bases). V was cut by 0 bases and J by 5 bases, with 13 bases left in between. Germline lookup yields CDR1 LNHNV and CDR2 YYDKDF (reference sequence). The CDR3 has 16 amino acids. In nucleotides, the CDR3 is TGTGCCACCAGCAGAGACCGGACAGTGGGAAATGAAAAACTGTTTTTT. Its protein is CATSRDRTVGNEKLFF.

The V call is TRBV3-1 (or the pseudogene TRBV3-2), the J call TRBJ2-3, with 10 bases matching TRBD1. This CDR3 has 16 amino acids. J was trimmed by 8 bases and V by 8 bases; bases with no gene match: 16. Germline V gene sequence: CDR1 LGHDT, CDR2 YNNKEL (reference sequence). CDR3 sequence (DNA): TGTGCCAGCCCCCAACCGGGACAGGGGTTAAGGGGTACGCAGTATTTT. Its translation: CASPQPGQGLRGTQYF.

CDR3 in amino acids: CASSHGQGGPNSPLHF. CDR3 DNA sequence: TGTGCCAGCAGTCACGGACAGGGGGGGCCGAATTCACCCCTCCACTTT. V usage is TRBV6-6 and J usage is TRBJ1-6; 10 nucleotides line up with TRBD1. Germline CDR1 reads MNHNY; CDR2 reads SVGAGI (reference sequence). CDR3 length: 16 residues. The junction had 8 bases not matched to a gene; V was cut back by 5 bases and J by 7 bases.

This chain joins TRBV12-2 and TRBJ2-3; the table assigns TRBD2, which was not confirmed against the DNA. TRBV12-2 is assigned pseudogene status. The CDR3 has 16 amino acids. CDR3 bases: TGTGCAAGTCGCTTAGTTGCCGCCCGGGGGGCAGGTACGCAGTATTTT. Its protein is CASRLVAARGAGTQYF.

The CDR3 DNA reads as TGTGCCAGCACCAACAGGGAGAGTGGGACCCAGTACTTC. Translating gives CASTNRESGTQYF. This rearrangement joins TRBV12-3 or TRBV12-4 to TRBJ2-5, with D possibly TRBD1 on 6 matching bases. The CDR3 totals 13 residues. V gave up 7 bases and J gave up 7 bases, with 16 bases separating them.

The chain joins TRBV9 to TRBJ1-5, with a possible D match to TRBD1 (6 bases). This CDR3 region has 15 residues. Germline loops: CDR1 SGDLS, CDR2 YYNGEE. Trimming shortened V by 0 bases and J by 7 bases, and 14 bases separated the two germline ends. In nucleotides, the CDR3 is TGTGCCAGCAGCGTAGAGGCAGGGGTCGGGCAGCCCCAGCATTTT. This encodes CASSVEAGVGQPQHF.

This chain links TRBV6-2 or TRBV6-3 with TRBJ2-1; 8 nucleotides agree with TRBD2. CDR1 is MNHEY, CDR2 SVGEGT, per germline. Trimming cost V 6 bases and J 5 bases; bases outside gene matches: 15. The length of the CDR3 is 17 residues. The CDR3 coding sequence is TGTGCCAGCAGCGCTTTTTCCACTAGCGGAGGTAACAATGAGCAGTTCTTC. Translating it yields CASSAFSTSGGNNEQFF.

The chain couples TRBV6-2 or TRBV6-3 to TRBJ2-5, with 10 bases aligning to TRBD2. The V and J ends lost 2 bases and 2 bases, in that order; junction bases with no gene match: 8. Germline-derived CDR1 and CDR2 are MNHEY and SVGEGT. This CDR3 is 17 amino acids long. The CDR3 sequence: CASSYLAGARRQETQYF. The CDR3 DNA is TGTGCCAGCAGTTACCTAGCGGGAGCCCGCCGACAAGAGACCCAGTACTTC.